Listed below are T cell receptor beta chains from one sample, sequenced in a study of blood T cell repertoires in COVID-19. The data were produced by immunoSEQ multiplex PCR, yet TCRdb's version contains in-frame clones alone and is incomplete. Here the sample spans 430,000 or so clones, roughly 90% being singletons. The sequenced sample was PBMCs or T cells enriched from blood (not recorded which). These receptors were obtained from a woman aged 40 to 50 who had recovered from COVID-19. Each CDR3 is given with its conserved first and last residue. Fields, in order: V gene, J gene, D gene, clone size, CDR3 DNA, CDR3 protein. The D gene is left open where the match is weak. Clone size is stated in some rows and not others, as once, few, many or a class when expanded.

>TRBV5-8|TRBJ1-1|-|few
TGTGCCAGCAGCTTCGGGACTCTGAACACTGAAGCTTTCTTT
CASSFGTLNTEAFF
>TRBV24-1|TRBJ2-7|TRBD1|-
TGTGCCACCAGTGATATCCGGACAGGGGGCCACGAGCAGTACTTC
CATSDIRTGGHEQYF
>TRBV9|TRBJ2-7|-|-
TGTGCCAGCAGCGTAAGGGCAGGGGATGACTACGAGCAGTACTTC
CASSVRAGDDYEQYF
>TRBV4-1|TRBJ1-3|TRBD1|few
TGCGCCAGCAGCCGGGCTCAGGGGGCAGGGGGAAACACCATATATTTT
CASSRAQGAGGNTIYF
>TRBV19|TRBJ1-4|-|-
TGTGCCAGTAGCGACACAGGGTGGGCTAATGAAAAACTGTTTTTT
CASSDTGWANEKLFF
>TRBV2|TRBJ1-3|-|-
TGTGCCAGCACCCGGGACTCTGGAAACACCATATATTTT
CASTRDSGNTIYF
>TRBV6-5|TRBJ2-5|TRBD1|-
TGTGCCAGCAGTCCAATGACAGGGGGCGCAGAGACCCAGTACTTC
CASSPMTGGAETQYF
>TRBV7-8|TRBJ1-2|-|-
TGTGCCAGCAGTATAGCGCGGGGGTCGGCCTATGGCTACACCTTC
CASSIARGSAYGYTF
>TRBV18|TRBJ1-2|TRBD1|-
TGTGCCAGCTCACCACCTGGAGGACAGGGTGGGAACTATGGCTACACCTTC
CASSPPGGQGGNYGYTF
>TRBV29-1|TRBJ2-7|TRBD1|once
TGCAGCGTTGAAGAACGCAGGGGGCCGTTCGACGAGCAGTACTTC
CSVEERRGPFDEQYF
>TRBV27|TRBJ2-7|-|-
TGTGCCAGCAGTTTATCGAGGAGTTCTCCCTACGAGCAGTACTTC
CASSLSRSSPYEQYF
>TRBV19|TRBJ2-6|-|-
TGTGCCAGTAGTATAGGAGGGCCTGGGGCCAACGTCCTGACTTTC
CASSIGGPGANVLTF
>TRBV29-1|TRBJ2-1|-|-
TGCAGCGTCCCGGACTATCCTGAGCAGTTCTTC
CSVPDYPEQFF
>TRBV29-1|TRBJ2-1|-|-
TGCAGCGACAGGTCCAGCTCCTACAATGAGCAGTTCTTC
CSDRSSSYNEQFF
>TRBV7-8|TRBJ2-7|TRBD1|-
TGTGCCAGCAGCTCACGGGACAGGGGCCTTGGGGGCTACGAGCAGTACTTC
CASSSRDRGLGGYEQYF
>TRBV7-6|TRBJ2-7|TRBD1|-
TGTGCCAGCAGCCCCTCCGGGACAGGGGGCTACGAGCAGTACTTC
CASSPSGTGGYEQYF
>TRBV9|TRBJ2-1|TRBD2|-
TGTGCCAGCAGCGCAGGGACTATGAATGAGCAGTTCTTC
CASSAGTMNEQFF
>TRBV6-5|TRBJ1-6|-|-
TGTGCCAGCAGTAGGGGCAGCCGCTATTCACCCCTCCACTTT
CASSRGSRYSPLHF
>TRBV14|TRBJ2-1|TRBD2|-
TGTGCCAGCAGCCAGAGGGTACTAGCGGGAGCCAATGAGCAGTTCTTC
CASSQRVLAGANEQFF
>TRBV19|TRBJ2-3|-|once
TGTGCCAGTAGTATTGAGGGAGATACGCAGTATTTT
CASSIEGDTQYF
>TRBV7-2|TRBJ2-1|TRBD2|once
TGTGCCAGCAGCTTAGTTTCACGGGAGGCTTCCTACAATGAGCAGTTCTTC
CASSLVSREASYNEQFF
>TRBV5-1|TRBJ2-1|TRBD2|-
TGCGCCAGCAGCATCCCTAGCGGGAGAATCGATGAGCAGTTCTTC
CASSIPSGRIDEQFF
>TRBV7-9|TRBJ1-3|-|-
TGTGCCAGCAGCTCGACACTCTCTGGAAACACCATATATTTT
CASSSTLSGNTIYF
>TRBV27|TRBJ1-1|TRBD1|-
TGTGCCAGCAGTCAAAACAGGGGACCTCTCGGCACTGAAGCTTTCTTT
CASSQNRGPLGTEAFF
>TRBV29-1|TRBJ2-3|-|-
TGCAGCGTTGATGCGGCACCCGGGGGCACAGATACGCAGTATTTT
CSVDAAPGGTDTQYF
>TRBV6-5|TRBJ1-1|-|-
TGTGCCAGCAGTTACACAGGGAACACTGAAGCTTTCTTT
CASSYTGNTEAFF
>TRBV4-3|TRBJ2-7|-|-
TGCGCCAGCAGCCACAGTCTCCAGACCTACGAGCAGTACTTC
CASSHSLQTYEQYF
>TRBV7-2|TRBJ2-1|-|once
TGTGCCAGCAGCTTACAAGGGGACAATGAGCAGTTCTTC
CASSLQGDNEQFF
>TRBV12-3/TRBV12-4|TRBJ2-5|-|-
TGTGCCAGCAGTTTAAATAAGGGGGAGACCCAGTACTTC
CASSLNKGETQYF
>TRBV19|TRBJ1-3|-|-
TGTGCCAGTAGTGTTCCTCCGGGAAAGCCTTCTGGAAACACCATATATTTT
CASSVPPGKPSGNTIYF
>TRBV12-3/TRBV12-4|TRBJ2-3|TRBD1|once
TGTGCCAGCAGCCAGGACAGGAATACGCAGTATTTT
CASSQDRNTQYF
>TRBV5-1|TRBJ2-1|-|-
TGCGCCAGCAGCTTGATGGGCGGGACTTACAATGAGCAGTTCTTC
CASSLMGGTYNEQFF
>TRBV5-1|TRBJ2-3|TRBD2|-
TGCGCCAGCAGCCCGCTAGCGGGAGGGCTTGGAGATACGCAGTATTTT
CASSPLAGGLGDTQYF
>TRBV25-1|TRBJ2-5|-|-
TGTGCCAGCAGTGAATTGATGAGTGGGACCCAGTACTTC
CASSELMSGTQYF
>TRBV5-1|TRBJ1-1|-|once
TGCGCCAGCAGCTTGGTTCCAGAGGGTACTGAAGCTTTCTTT
CASSLVPEGTEAFF
>TRBV7-9|TRBJ1-6|TRBD1|-
TGTGCCAGCACCTCGGGACAGGGGGGATCACCCCTCCACTTT
CASTSGQGGSPLHF
>TRBV5-1|TRBJ2-3|TRBD2|-
TGCGCCAGCACGACGGGAGGCGGGAGCGATACGCAGTATTTT
CASTTGGGSDTQYF
>TRBV3-1/TRBV3-2|TRBJ2-2|TRBD1|-
TGTGCCAGCAGCACTCAGGGGGTCACCGGGGAGCTGTTTTTT
CASSTQGVTGELFF
>TRBV5-1|TRBJ1-1|-|-
TGCGCCAGCAGCCTTGGGGCCGGGAACACTGAAGCTTTCTTT
CASSLGAGNTEAFF
>TRBV6-5|TRBJ2-3|-|-
TGTGCCACCAGGACTCCCGACACAGATACGCAGTATTTT
CATRTPDTDTQYF
>TRBV12-3/TRBV12-4|TRBJ2-1|-|-
TGTGCCAGCGGACTTGGAGATGAGCAGTTCTTC
CASGLGDEQFF
>TRBV4-3|TRBJ2-1|TRBD2|-
TGCGCCAGCAGCCAAGAGCTAGTCCGGGCGGGGGATGAGCAGTTCTTC
CASSQELVRAGDEQFF
>TRBV5-5|TRBJ1-1|-|-
TGTGCCAGCAGCTTGATCCAGGGTGGTTTGGGCACTGAAGCTTTCTTT
CASSLIQGGLGTEAFF
>TRBV4-2|TRBJ2-1|TRBD2|-
TGTGCCAGCAGCCAAGATGATTTGGGACTAGCGGGAGTTTGGGAGCAGTTCTTC
CASSQDDLGLAGVWEQFF
>TRBV19|TRBJ2-2|-|-
TGTGCCAGTAGTATTAGGAACAGGGGGGAGCTGTTTTTT
CASSIRNRGELFF
>TRBV7-6|TRBJ1-1|TRBD1|-
TGTGCCAGCAGCCCTACCCCTATGGACAGGGGAGGTTATGAAGCTTTCTTT
CASSPTPMDRGGYEAFF
>TRBV9|TRBJ1-1|-|few
TGTGCCAGCAGCGCTACAGGGTCTGAAGCTTTCTTT
CASSATGSEAFF
>TRBV10-2|TRBJ1-1|-|-
TGCGCCAGCAGTGAGGGGGGCATGAACACTGAAGCTTTCTTT
CASSEGGMNTEAFF
>TRBV5-1|TRBJ1-2|TRBD1|-
TGCGCCAGCAGCCCCCTAGGACAGGGGGCTAACTATGGCTACACCTTC
CASSPLGQGANYGYTF
>TRBV5-1|TRBJ1-2|-|once
TGCGCCAGCAGCTTGGAGGGGGTCGATGGCTACACCTTC
CASSLEGVDGYTF
>TRBV4-3|TRBJ2-1|-|-
TGCGCCAGCAGCCAAGGGAGCGGTACAGCTGGAAATGAGCAGTTCTTC
CASSQGSGTAGNEQFF
>TRBV12-3/TRBV12-4|TRBJ1-1|-|once
TGTGCCAGCAGCGTCGGGACTGAAGCTTTCTTT
CASSVGTEAFF
>TRBV7-2|TRBJ2-5|-|-
TGTGCCAGCAGCTTTGGAGGAGAGACCCAGTACTTC
CASSFGGETQYF
>TRBV13|TRBJ2-7|TRBD2|-
TGTGCCAGCAGCTTAAAGCGGGAGCGCTACGAGCAGTACTTC
CASSLKRERYEQYF